This passage covers 22 T cell receptor beta chains from one sample sequenced in a study of cytomegalovirus exposure and HLA in healthy donors. PCR primers comprised 60 Vbeta and 13 Jbeta primers. Measured with immunoSEQ multiplex PCR; TCRdb has only the in-frame clones, and not every one. The sample totals about 32,000 clones. Input material: PBMCs. Source of these receptors: a female donor in good health and CMV-seronegative.

The CDR3 region has the DNA TGTGCCAGCAGCTCTCTGACAGGAGCCGAAGAGACCCAGTACTTC. As protein: CASSSLTGAEETQYF. J is TRBJ2-5 and V is TRBV7-2; D might be TRBD1 (6 bases). Germline CDR1 is SGHTA and CDR2 is FQGNSA. Trimming removed 4 bases from V and 3 bases from J, with 15 bases in between. The CDR3 spans 15 residues. Using reference TRBV7-2 and TRBJ2-5 for the parts outside the CDR3, the full variable domain is GAGVSQSPSNKVTEKGKDVELRCDPISGHTALYWYRQSLGQGLEFLIYFQGNSAPDKSGLPSDRFSAERTGGSVSTLTIQRTQQEDSAVYLCASSSLTGAEETQYFGPGTRLLVL.

For the CDR3, the DNA is TGTGCCAGCAGTCTTACAGGGGGCGCCGGGAACACTGAAGCTTTCTTT. Encoded protein: CASSLTGGAGNTEAFF. V is TRBV27 and J is TRBJ1-1, with TRBD1 matching over 9 bases. The V gene end was trimmed by 5 bases and the J gene end by 1 base; junction bases not matched to a gene: 8. CDR3 length equals 16 residues. From germline, CDR1 is MNHEY and CDR2 SMNVEV (reference sequence).

The chain is built from TRBV7-2 and TRBJ1-2; D is unresolved. V was clipped by 1 base and J by 2 bases, with 8 bases between them. This CDR3 region has 14 residues. Germline V gene data show CDR1 as SGHTA and CDR2 as FQGNSA. The CDR3 coding sequence is TGTGCCAGCAGCTTAGACGCGGAGAACTATGGCTACACCTTC. As protein: CASSLDAENYGYTF.

This rearrangement joins TRBV5-1 to TRBJ1-3, with D unresolved. The V and J ends lost 3 bases and 0 bases respectively, with 7 bases between them. CDR1 and CDR2 (germline): SGHRS, YFSETQ. The CDR3 extends over 14 amino acids. In DNA form, the CDR3 reads TGCGCCAGCAGCTCGGGGAGCTCTGGAAACACCATATATTTT. It encodes CASSSGSSGNTIYF.

The chain carries TRBV5-6 and TRBJ1-1; no clear D gene. Germline loops: CDR1 SGHDT, CDR2 YYEEEE. Trimming cost V 1 base and J 3 bases, with 10 bases left between them. The CDR3 spans 14 residues. CDR3 nucleotides: TGTGCCAGCAGCTTGCGAGGGAGCGACACTGAAGCTTTCTTT. Its protein is CASSLRGSDTEAFF.

The gene calls are TRBV6-4 and TRBJ2-7; 8 nucleotides agree with TRBD1. V lost 3 bases and J lost 2; bases outside the gene matches: 6. Germline values: CDR1 MRHNA, CDR2 SNTAGT. CDR3 size: 15 residues. The CDR3 DNA reads as TGTGCCAGCAGTGAAGGGGCAGGGGGCGCCTACGAGCAGTACTTC. Protein product: CASSEGAGGAYEQYF.

V gene TRBV11-2 combines with J gene TRBJ2-7; 9 nucleotides align to TRBD1. In germline, CDR1 is SGHAT, CDR2 FQNNGV. The V segment lost 5 bases and the J segment 3 bases; nucleotides outside the gene matches: 5. CDR3 length equals 14 residues. The CDR3 coding sequence is TGTGCCAGCAGCCTGGACAGGGGTAGCTACGAGCAGTACTTC. It codes for CASSLDRGSYEQYF.

The chain is built from TRBV19 and TRBJ1-3; no clear D gene. CDR1 is LNHDA, CDR2 SQIVND, per germline (reference sequence). Trimming took off 7 bases at V and 4 bases at J, with 11 bases between the two ends. This CDR3 region has 13 residues. DNA for the CDR3: TGTGCCAGTAACCCTCCTCAGGGAAACACCATATATTTT. It specifies CASNPPQGNTIYF.

The V gene is TRBV19, the J gene TRBJ2-7, with D perhaps TRBD1 (6 bases). Germline V gene data show CDR1 as LNHDA and CDR2 as SQIVND (reference sequence). V lost 6 bases to trimming and J lost 7 bases, with 16 bases between them. This CDR3 has 13 residues. CDR3 sequence reads: CASRSSGEDEQYF. CDR3 sequence (DNA): TGTGCCAGTAGATCTTCAGGGGAAGATGAGCAGTACTTC.

CDR3 protein: CASSQRDSGNTIYF. In DNA form, the CDR3 reads TGCGCCAGCAGTCAACGGGACAGTGGAAACACCATATATTTT. The rearrangement links TRBV5-1 to TRBJ1-3; 7 nucleotides align to TRBD1. The V and J ends lost 5 bases and 3 bases, in that order; junction bases with no gene match: 5. The length of the CDR3 is 14 residues. The germline gives CDR1 SGHRS, CDR2 YFSETQ.

The V gene is TRBV7-9, the J gene TRBJ1-4; D remains unclear. Germline V gene data show CDR1 as SEHNR and CDR2 as FQNEAQ (reference sequence). The CDR3 has 14 residues. The V and J ends lost 1 base and 8 bases respectively, with 11 bases between them. The chain's CDR3 is CASSLGQNKEKLFF. As DNA, the CDR3 is TGTGCCAGCAGCTTAGGACAAAACAAGGAAAAACTGTTTTTT.

The rearrangement joins TRBV6-5 to TRBJ2-7; 7 nucleotides align to TRBD2. In germline, CDR1 is MNHEY, CDR2 SVGAGI. Losses at the gene ends were 6 bases for V and 5 bases for J; bases not matched to a gene: 13. The CDR3 loop spans 15 amino acids. The DNA of the CDR3 is TGTGCCAGCAGCCCGAGCGGGAAGAGGAAGGACGAGCAGTACTTC. It translates to CASSPSGKRKDEQYF.

The chain uses TRBV5-4 and TRBJ2-3; 8 bases map to TRBD1. The CDR3 extends over 17 amino acids. From germline, CDR1 is SGHNT and CDR2 YYREEE (reference sequence). J gave up 3 bases and V 1 base, and 10 bases lay outside the gene matches. The CDR3 bases are TGTGCCAGCAGCTTGCGCATAAATACAGGGGGGACAGATACGCAGTATTTT. Its protein product is CASSLRINTGGTDTQYF.

With regard to this clone: Germline is not matched at one junction end, which may reflect a read error. The chain has TRBV9 and TRBJ2-1; maybe TRBD1 (6 bases). CDR1 is SGDLS, CDR2 YYNGEE, per germline. This CDR3 has 17 amino acids. Written as DNA, the CDR3 is TGTGCCAGCAGCGCCTACTGGACAGTATCTTTTTACAGTGAGCAGTTCTTC. Translating gives CASSAYWTVSFYSEQFF.

V usage is TRBV11-1 and J usage is TRBJ2-2; the match to TRBD1 covers 9 bases. J lost 6 bases, V lost 4 bases, and 9 bases had no gene match. CDR1 and CDR2 from the germline V gene are SGHAT and FQDESV (reference sequence). This CDR3 has 16 residues. CDR3 nucleotides: TGTGCCAGCAGCTCAGCGGGACAGGGTTTATCCGGGGAGCTGTTTTTT. This encodes CASSSAGQGLSGELFF.

The chain is built from TRBV2 and TRBJ1-6; D is uncertain. Deletions cut 3 bases from V and 3 bases from J, with 24 bases between. The CDR3 has 20 residues. CDR1 is SNHLY, CDR2 FYNNEI, per germline. As DNA, the CDR3 is TGTGCCAGCAGTGAGATCTTCGCGATTCGGGGAGCGAGCTATAATTCACCCCTCCACTTT. Its translation: CASSEIFAIRGASYNSPLHF.

The rearrangement joins TRBV5-5 to TRBJ2-3; 14 bases are a match to TRBD2. Looked up from germline, CDR1 is SGHKS and CDR2 is YYEKEE (reference sequence). The CDR3 covers 16 residues. V gave up 7 bases and J gave up 2 bases; unmatched junction bases: 6. The CDR3 DNA follows: TGTGCCAGCCAGGGACTAGCGGGGGTAAACACAGATACGCAGTATTTT. Amino acids: CASQGLAGVNTDTQYF. Variable domain in full (rest from reference TRBV5-5 and TRBJ2-3): DAGVTQSPTHLIKTRGQQVTLRCSPISGHKSVSWYQQVLGQGPQFIFQYYEKEERGRGNFPDRFSARQFPNYSSELNVNALLLGDSALYLCASQGLAGVNTDTQYFGPGTRLTVL.

The chain has TRBV11-3 and TRBJ2-7; 8 nucleotides agree with TRBD1. Trimming at V came to 0 bases and at J to 4 bases, leaving 2 bases not matched to a gene. The V gene's germline CDR1 is SGHNT and CDR2 YENEEA. This CDR3 is built from 14 residues. The CDR3 loop reads CASSLDRGQYEQYF. In nucleotides, the CDR3 is TGTGCCAGCAGCTTAGACAGGGGGCAATACGAGCAGTACTTC.

The chain carries TRBV6-5 and TRBJ2-1, with D possibly TRBD2 on 6 matching bases. CDR1 is MNHEY and CDR2 is SVGAGI in the germline V gene. There are 15 residues in the CDR3. The V end was cut by 2 bases, the J end by 1 base, with 9 bases between. CDR3 protein: CASSYGGASYNEQFF. Written as DNA, the CDR3 is TGTGCCAGCAGTTACGGCGGGGCGTCCTACAATGAGCAGTTCTTC.

The CDR3 DNA reads as TGTGCCAGCAGCGTAGCGCATGGGCCTTTCAGTGAAGCTTTCTTT. As protein: CASSVAHGPFSEAFF. The chain links TRBV9 to TRBJ1-1, with D unclear. The CDR3 spans 15 residues. Germline assignment: CDR1 SGDLS and CDR2 YYNGEE. V was trimmed by 0 bases and J by 7 bases, leaving 16 bases between them.

This chain connects TRBV4-1 to TRBJ2-1, with a possible D match to TRBD2 (6 bases). The CDR3 covers 17 residues. Germline V gene sequence: CDR1 MGHRA, CDR2 YSYEKL. V lost 1 base to trimming and J lost 5 bases, with 18 bases between them. The CDR3 protein is CASSQALLRRADNEQFF. CDR3 nucleotides: TGCGCCAGCAGCCAAGCCCTCTTGCGGAGGGCCGACAATGAGCAGTTCTTC.

In terms of frequency, this clone is medium-sized. The chain recombines TRBV7-9 with TRBJ1-2; 8 positions match TRBD1. The CDR3 extends over 13 amino acids. V dropped 5 bases and J dropped 7; count of bases not matched to a gene: 6. The germline V gene encodes CDR1 SEHNR and CDR2 FQNEAQ (reference sequence). CDR3: CASSPGQGGGYTF. CDR3 bases: TGTGCCAGCAGCCCTGGACAGGGCGGTGGCTACACCTTC.